This T cell receptor beta chain was captured in a study of T cells in Graves' hyperthyroidism and ophthalmopathy. Study background: Peripheral blood was secured at the point of initial diagnosis, before any treatment.

The V end lost 2 bases, the J end lost 2 bases, and 14 bases lay between the germline ends. Germline V gene lookup returns CDR1 SGHRS and CDR2 YFSETQ. CDR3 length: 15 amino acids. Using RNA transcripts as the source, TCR beta CDR3 regions were amplified. A set of HTBI primers served as the primers for a first-round RT-PCR of the TCR CDR3. Each CDR3 protein gets one entry after TCRdb re-called the multiplex PCR reads with MiXCR. Seen here are some 300,000 distinct CDR3 sequences, 16% observed once, and the top ten hold 33%. What was sequenced was blood. The rearrangement links TRBV5-1 to TRBJ2-7; D is possibly TRBD1 (6 bases). This clonotype was obtained from a man aged 25-40 years with Graves' hyperthyroidism. CDR3 amino acids: CASSFDETGPYEQYF. In DNA, the CDR3 is TGCGCCAGCAGCTTCGACGAGACAGGTCCCTACGAGCAGTACTTC.